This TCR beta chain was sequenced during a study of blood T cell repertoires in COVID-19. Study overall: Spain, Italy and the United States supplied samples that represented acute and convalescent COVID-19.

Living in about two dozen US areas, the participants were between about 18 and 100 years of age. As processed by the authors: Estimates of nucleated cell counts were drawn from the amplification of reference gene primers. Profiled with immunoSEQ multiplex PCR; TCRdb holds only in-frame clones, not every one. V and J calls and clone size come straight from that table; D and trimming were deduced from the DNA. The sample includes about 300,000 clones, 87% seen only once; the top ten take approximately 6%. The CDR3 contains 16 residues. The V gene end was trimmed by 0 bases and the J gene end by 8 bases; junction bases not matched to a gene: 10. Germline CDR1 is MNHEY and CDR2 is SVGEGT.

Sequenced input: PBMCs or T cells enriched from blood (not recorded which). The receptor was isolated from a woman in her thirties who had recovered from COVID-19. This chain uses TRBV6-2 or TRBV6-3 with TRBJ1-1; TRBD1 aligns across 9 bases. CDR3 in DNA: TGTGCCAGCAGTTACTCAGCCGGGACAGGGTCGTGGGAAGCTTTCTTT. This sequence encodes CASSYSAGTGSWEAFF.